Below, 30 T cell receptor beta chains from the same sample are listed, as sequenced in a study of CD8+ T cells in alopecia areata (dated 2018 in TCRdb). The receptor library was made with the immunoSEQ multiplex PCR assay. RNA was extracted from all samples and reverse transcribed into cDNA as template for TCR sequencing. TCRdb carries this immuneACCESS record with in-frame sequences only. Its versions omit some clonotypes, under half of them owing to an unresolved V gene in the studies checked, with the rest unexplained. This sample comprises about 110,000 clones, approximately 50% of them detected only once. Of the sample, 20% to 25% falls within the top ten clones. Source material: NKG2D-low CD8+ T cells sorted from blood. According to the study, the label for this sample's cell subset or site signals: sorted CD8+ NKG2D-low blood T cells. The receptor set was obtained from a human donor with alopecia areata.

The chain uses TRBV2 and TRBJ2-3, with 13 bases aligning to TRBD2. CDR1 is SNHLY, CDR2 FYNNEI, per germline. The CDR3 runs to 17 residues. V trimming: 6 bases; J trimming: 0 bases; junction bases outside the gene matches: 6. The CDR3 region is CASSDTLAGGSTDTQYF. In nucleotides, the CDR3 is TGTGCCAGCAGCGACACACTAGCGGGAGGGAGCACAGATACGCAGTATTTT.

The genes are TRBV19 and TRBJ1-5, with 8 bases matching TRBD1. The CDR3 spans 16 residues. After removal of 5 bases from V and 4 bases from J, the junction contained 10 bases not matched to a gene. Germline loops: CDR1 LNHDA, CDR2 SQIVND (reference sequence). In DNA, the CDR3 is TGTGCCAGTAGTTTCGACACCGGGACAGGTAATCAGCCCCAGCATTTT. Residues: CASSFDTGTGNQPQHF. The full variable domain, in which reference TRBV19 and TRBJ1-5 provide the parts outside the CDR3, is DGGITQSPKYLFRKEGQNVTLSCEQNLNHDAMYWYRQDPGQGLRLIYYSQIVNDFQKGDIAEGYSVSREKKESFPLTVTSAQKNPTAFYLCASSFDTGTGNQPQHFGDGTRLSIL.

The V and J genes are TRBV5-6 and TRBJ2-1; D remains ambiguous. Germline-derived CDR1 and CDR2 are SGHDT and YYEEEE. Deletions cut 0 bases from V and 7 bases from J, with 5 bases between. This CDR3 comprises 12 residues. This chain's CDR3 is CASSLVRNEQFF. The CDR3 bases are TGTGCCAGCAGCTTGGTCAGGAATGAGCAGTTCTTC. The whole variable domain, filled in from reference TRBV5-6 and TRBJ2-1, reads DAGVTQSPTHLIKTRGQQVTLRCSPKSGHDTVSWYQQALGQGPQFIFQYYEEEERQRGNFPDRFSGHQFPNYSSELNVNALLLGDSALYLCASSLVRNEQFFGPGTRLTVL.

This clone was picked up a small number of times. The chain employs TRBV13 and TRBJ2-7; 7 nucleotides match TRBD1. V was pared by 5 bases and J by 0 bases, with 7 bases of the junction left unmatched. Germline CDR1 is PRHDT and CDR2 is FYEKMQ (reference sequence). The CDR3 is 15 amino acids. CDR3 coding DNA: TGTGCCAGCAGCGCGACAGGGTTGGGCTCCTACGAGCAGTACTTC. Translation: CASSATGLGSYEQYF.

The chain combines TRBV9 with TRBJ1-1; perhaps TRBD1 as D (5 bases). CDR1 SGDLS and CDR2 YYNGEE come from the germline V gene. V was cut by 4 bases and J by 4 bases, with 17 bases left in between. The CDR3 is made up of 15 amino acids. The CDR3 sequence is CASSSFGGSGTEAFF. The CDR3, as DNA: TGTGCCAGCAGCTCCTTCGGGGGGAGCGGCACTGAAGCTTTCTTT.

This clone was recorded a few times. The gene calls are TRBV7-9 and TRBJ1-2; D may be TRBD1 (6 bases). The V gene's germline CDR1 is SEHNR and CDR2 FQNEAQ (reference sequence). The V end lost 3 bases, the J end lost 4 bases, and 12 bases lay between the germline ends. The CDR3 is made up of 14 amino acids. Written as DNA, the CDR3 is TGTGCCAGCAGCTTCCCGGGGGCTAGCTATGGCTACACCTTC. It yields the protein CASSFPGASYGYTF.

This clone was seen a few times. The chain is built from TRBV5-1 and TRBJ2-5; 10 nucleotides align to TRBD2. Germline lookup yields CDR1 SGHRS and CDR2 YFSETQ. V shed 7 bases and J 2 bases; nucleotides not matched to a gene: 20. CDR3 size: 19 residues. CDR3 in amino acids: CASALIHEQAGGPQETQYF. In nucleotides, the CDR3 is TGCGCCAGCGCGCTCATCCACGAACAAGCGGGAGGGCCTCAAGAGACCCAGTACTTC.

V gene TRBV28 combines with J gene TRBJ2-1; unclear D gene. V lost 2 bases and J 9 bases, leaving 8 bases between the germline ends. Germline-derived CDR1 and CDR2 are MDHEN and SYDVKM. This CDR3 contains 12 residues. The CDR3 spells CASSLVGIEQFF. In nucleotides, the CDR3 is TGTGCCAGCAGTTTAGTGGGGATTGAGCAGTTCTTC.

The chain uses TRBV5-8 and TRBJ1-2; 11 bases match TRBD1. CDR1 SGHTS and CDR2 YDEGEE come from the germline V gene. Trimming at V came to 2 bases and at J to 7 bases, leaving 10 bases not matched to a gene. The length of the CDR3 is 16 residues. The CDR3 spells CASSFGRTGGPSGYTF. As DNA, the CDR3 is TGTGCCAGCAGCTTCGGGAGGACAGGGGGCCCCAGTGGCTACACCTTC.

This clone was counted between two and nine times. The rearrangement links TRBV2 to TRBJ2-3; D is perhaps TRBD2 (5 bases). V was clipped by 7 bases and J by 7 bases, with 6 bases between them. This CDR3 spans 10 amino acids. The V gene's germline CDR1 is SNHLY and CDR2 FYNNEI. The CDR3 DNA follows: TGTGCCAGCACGGGAAATACGCAGTATTTT. This gives the protein CASTGNTQYF.

The J gene is TRBJ2-7, the V gene TRBV6-5; TRBD1 agrees at 11 bases. Germline CDR1 reads MNHEY; CDR2 reads SVGAGI. Trimming removed 3 bases from V and 5 bases from J; junction bases left unmatched: 6. The CDR3 spans 15 residues. The CDR3 DNA reads TGTGCCAGCAGTTATCAGGGACAGGGGGTTAACGAGCAGTACTTC. Protein sequence: CASSYQGQGVNEQYF.

Only a few counts were recorded for this clone. The chain couples TRBV5-4 to TRBJ2-7, with a tentative D call TRBD2 (5 bases). Germline V gene lookup returns CDR1 SGHNT and CDR2 YYREEE (reference sequence). The CDR3 totals 14 residues. The V and J ends lost 4 bases and 3 bases respectively, with 14 bases between them. This CDR3 reads CASSAGLKIYEQYF. CDR3 nucleotide sequence: TGTGCCAGCAGCGCCGGACTGAAGATCTACGAGCAGTACTTC. Combining the CDR3 with reference TRBV5-4 and TRBJ2-7 gives the whole variable domain ETGVTQSPTHLIKTRGQQVTLRCSSQSGHNTVSWYQQALGQGPQFIFQYYREEENGRGNFPPRFSGLQFPNYSSELNVNALELDDSALYLCASSAGLKIYEQYFGPGTRLTVT.

In its sample, this clone was seen a few times. The chain couples TRBV28 to TRBJ2-6, with no clear D. CDR1 MDHEN and CDR2 SYDVKM come from the germline V gene. This CDR3 spans 19 amino acids. V shed 6 bases and J shed 4 bases, with 25 bases lying between them. In nucleotides, the CDR3 is TGTGCCAGCAGCCGCGACGACGGAACCCCTTTGACCGGGGCCAACGTCCTGACTTTC. Amino acids: CASSRDDGTPLTGANVLTF.

The chain carries TRBV7-9 and TRBJ1-1; D remains unclear. CDR1 and CDR2 (germline): SEHNR, FQNEAQ (reference sequence). The CDR3 spans 12 residues. The V gene lost 3 bases and the J gene lost 1 base, with 3 bases spanning the gap. CDR3 protein: CASSFGNTEAFF. In DNA form, the CDR3 reads TGTGCCAGCAGCTTTGGGAACACTGAAGCTTTCTTT.

The chain couples TRBV7-6 to TRBJ2-1, with D hard to call. The ends were cut back, 4 bases at V and 1 base at J, with 11 bases in the middle. Germline V gives CDR1 SGHVS, CDR2 FNYEAQ. The CDR3 consists of 15 residues. The CDR3 DNA follows: TGTGCCAGCAGCTCCTCGGGCCAGTCCTACAATGAGCAGTTCTTC. Amino acids: CASSSSGQSYNEQFF.

The chain employs TRBV7-3 and TRBJ2-5; D is uncertain. V lost 1 base and J 4 bases, leaving 7 bases between the germline ends. The CDR3 length is 13 residues. Germline CDR1 SGHTA, CDR2 FQGTGA. In DNA form, the CDR3 reads TGTGCCAGCAGCTTAAGGATCGGAGAGACCCAGTACTTC. It specifies CASSLRIGETQYF.

A few counts support this clone. The chain carries TRBV5-1 and TRBJ2-7; no reliable D call. The CDR3 covers 14 residues. In germline, CDR1 is SGHRS, CDR2 YFSETQ. The germline V and J ends were trimmed by 0 bases and 1 base, with 8 bases remaining between them. The CDR3 coding sequence is TGCGCCAGCAGCTTGGTCCGCGGATCCTACGAGCAGTACTTC. Translated: CASSLVRGSYEQYF. The full variable domain, its missing parts supplied by reference TRBV5-1 and TRBJ2-7, is KAGVTQTPRYLIKTRGQQVTLSCSPISGHRSVSWYQQTPGQGLQFLFEYFSETQRNKGNFPGRFSGRQFSNSRSEMNVSTLELGDSALYLCASSLVRGSYEQYFGPGTRLTVT.

This clone was recorded only once. V and J are TRBV27 and TRBJ2-3, with 7 nucleotides matching TRBD1. Germline CDR1 is MNHEY and CDR2 is SMNVEV (reference sequence). The V and J ends lost 5 bases and 2 bases, in that order; junction bases with no gene match: 7. This CDR3 comprises 15 residues. CDR3 in DNA: TGTGCCAGCAGTACCGGGACAGCCAACACAGATACGCAGTATTTT. Protein sequence: CASSTGTANTDTQYF.

This clone has a single count. V gene TRBV6-5 combines with J gene TRBJ2-5; D is undetermined. Germline V gene data show CDR1 as MNHEY and CDR2 as SVGAGI. The ends were cut back, 2 bases at V and 6 bases at J, with 19 bases in the middle. There are 16 residues in the CDR3. CDR3 coding DNA: TGTGCCAGCAGTTACCAACATAAGGGTTTTGAGAAGACCCAGTACTTC. This sequence encodes CASSYQHKGFEKTQYF.

The rearrangement joins TRBV29-1 to TRBJ2-7; 9 bases map to TRBD2. This CDR3 comprises 14 residues. After removal of 1 base from V and 2 bases from J, the junction contained 3 bases not matched to a gene. In germline, CDR1 is SQVTM, CDR2 ANQGSEA. The CDR3 spells CSVEVSSGAYEQYF. CDR3 DNA sequence: TGCAGCGTTGAAGTGTCTAGCGGGGCCTACGAGCAGTACTTC.

V and J are TRBV27 and TRBJ2-7; D gene uncertain. Germline V gene lookup returns CDR1 MNHEY and CDR2 SMNVEV (reference sequence). Trimming pared 4 bases from V and 3 bases from J, leaving 19 bases between. The CDR3 has 16 amino acids. The CDR3 coding sequence is TGTGCCAGCAGTTCGGGCGTTGGAGAGGTACTCTACGAGCAGTACTTC. As protein: CASSSGVGEVLYEQYF.

The chain links TRBV5-1 to TRBJ2-5; D might be TRBD1 or TRBD2, each matching 5 bases. From germline, CDR1 is SGHRS and CDR2 YFSETQ. V was cut by 3 bases and J by 5 bases, with 14 bases left in between. The CDR3 runs 14 residues. The CDR3 region is CASSWGTPTETQYF. CDR3 nucleotide sequence: TGCGCCAGCAGCTGGGGGACGCCGACCGAGACCCAGTACTTC.

The chain recombines TRBV19 with TRBJ2-7, with TRBD1 identical over 8 bases. V was pared by 6 bases and J by 3 bases, with 10 bases of the junction left unmatched. The germline V gene has CDR1 LNHDA and CDR2 SQIVND (reference sequence). The CDR3 totals 15 residues. CDR3 in DNA: TGTGCCAGTAGGGAGGGACAGGAGGTGGGCTACGAGCAGTACTTC. Translated, it gives CASREGQEVGYEQYF.

CDR3 residues: CASRGLADTDTQYF. DNA for the CDR3: TGTGCCAGCCGGGGACTAGCGGACACAGATACGCAGTATTTT. This chain joins TRBV28 and TRBJ2-3; the match to TRBD2 covers 11 bases. With 8 bases clipped from V and 2 bases from J, the junction kept 3 bases outside the gene matches. CDR3 length: 14 amino acids. Germline V CDR1 and CDR2: MDHEN, SYDVKM.

The gene calls are TRBV15 and TRBJ2-7, with D perhaps TRBD1 or TRBD2 (6 bases each). Germline V lookup: CDR1 LNHNV, CDR2 YYDKDF (reference sequence). V gave up 0 bases and J gave up 2 bases, with 14 bases separating them. CDR3 length equals 16 residues. The CDR3 nucleotides are TGTGCCACCAGCAGAGACAGGGGACTCCAGCCCTACGAGCAGTACTTC. It encodes CATSRDRGLQPYEQYF.

V gene TRBV11-2 combines with J gene TRBJ2-3, with D possibly matching TRBD2 (5 bases). The CDR3 has 15 residues. Germline V CDR1 and CDR2: SGHAT, FQNNGV. With 3 bases removed from V and 4 bases from J, the gap between germline ends came to 14 bases. CDR3 in DNA: TGTGCCAGCAGCTTTCGGGGAGAGGAGGCAGATACGCAGTATTTT. The encoded protein is CASSFRGEEADTQYF.

This sequence joins TRBV7-3 and TRBJ2-5; the D gene could be TRBD1 or TRBD2 (5 bases each). This CDR3 has 18 amino acids. CDR1 SGHTA and CDR2 FQGTGA come from the germline V gene. Deletions cut 4 bases from V and 6 bases from J, with 27 bases between. CDR3 in amino acids: CASSWGGRQNIQHQTQYF. CDR3 bases: TGTGCCAGCAGCTGGGGCGGGCGGCAGAACATCCAACACCAGACCCAGTACTTC.

The chain couples TRBV10-3 to TRBJ1-1; TRBD1 is a possible D gene (6 bases). The V end was cut by 4 bases, the J end by 7 bases, with 10 bases between. The CDR3 runs to 12 residues. Per germline, CDR1 ENHRY and CDR2 SYGVKD. Written as DNA, the CDR3 is TGTGCCATCAGTGGCGGACAGATTGAAGCTTTCTTT. This sequence encodes CAISGGQIEAFF.

This sequence joins TRBV27 and TRBJ2-1; D is uncertain. Germline V gene sequence: CDR1 MNHEY, CDR2 SMNVEV (reference sequence). Between the trimmed V and J ends, which lost 0 bases and 5 bases, there was a span of 2 bases. The CDR3 spans 12 residues. CDR3 nucleotides: TGTGCCAGCAGTTTATCGAACAATGAGCAGTTCTTC. Translated: CASSLSNNEQFF.

This chain connects TRBV29-1 to TRBJ1-2; 12 nucleotides match TRBD1. This CDR3 has 16 amino acids. Germline values: CDR1 SQVTM, CDR2 ANQGSEA. V lost 7 bases to trimming and J lost 4 bases; unmatched junction nucleotides: 13. The CDR3 spells CSAAGGTGGRGYGYTF. DNA of the CDR3: TGCAGCGCTGCGGGCGGGACAGGGGGCCGGGGCTATGGCTACACCTTC.